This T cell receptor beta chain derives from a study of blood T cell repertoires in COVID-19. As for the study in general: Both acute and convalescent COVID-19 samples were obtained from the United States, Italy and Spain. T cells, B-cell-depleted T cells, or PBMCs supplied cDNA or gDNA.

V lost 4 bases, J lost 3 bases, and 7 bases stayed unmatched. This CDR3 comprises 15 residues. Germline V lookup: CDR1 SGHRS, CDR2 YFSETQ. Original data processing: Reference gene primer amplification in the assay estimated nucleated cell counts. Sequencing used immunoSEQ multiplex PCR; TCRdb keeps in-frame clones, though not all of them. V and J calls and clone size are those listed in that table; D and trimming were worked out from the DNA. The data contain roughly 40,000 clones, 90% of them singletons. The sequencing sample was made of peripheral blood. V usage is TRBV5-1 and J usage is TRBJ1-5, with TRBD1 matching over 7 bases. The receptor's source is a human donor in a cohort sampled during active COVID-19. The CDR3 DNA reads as TGCGCCAGCAGCGTAGGGACAGCGGCCAATCAGCCCCAGCATTTT. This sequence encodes CASSVGTAANQPQHF.